The clone carrying this T cell receptor (beta chain) was observed at least ten times. This entry is derived from a study of T-cell reconstitution after alpha-beta-depleted transplantation in children. The TCRbeta library was prepared with unique molecular identifiers. Via MiXCR, TCRdb re-called the PCR reads, giving one row per CDR3 protein. The sample includes about 400,000 distinct CDR3 sequences, around 21% of them seen just once. CDR3 length: 14 residues. Trimming removed 5 bases from V and 5 bases from J; junction bases left unmatched: 2. Germline CDR1 DFQATT, CDR2 SNEGSKA (reference sequence). The specimen comprised PBMCs from the stem cell graft donor, sampled from the stem cell graft. The chain recombines TRBV20-1 with TRBJ2-1; 14 nucleotides agree with TRBD2. This TCR was sampled from a human donor who donated a stem cell graft to a child with acute myeloid leukemia. CDR3 nucleotide sequence: TGCAGTGCTCCGACTAGCGGGAGGGACAATGAGCAGTTCTTC. This encodes CSAPTSGRDNEQFF.